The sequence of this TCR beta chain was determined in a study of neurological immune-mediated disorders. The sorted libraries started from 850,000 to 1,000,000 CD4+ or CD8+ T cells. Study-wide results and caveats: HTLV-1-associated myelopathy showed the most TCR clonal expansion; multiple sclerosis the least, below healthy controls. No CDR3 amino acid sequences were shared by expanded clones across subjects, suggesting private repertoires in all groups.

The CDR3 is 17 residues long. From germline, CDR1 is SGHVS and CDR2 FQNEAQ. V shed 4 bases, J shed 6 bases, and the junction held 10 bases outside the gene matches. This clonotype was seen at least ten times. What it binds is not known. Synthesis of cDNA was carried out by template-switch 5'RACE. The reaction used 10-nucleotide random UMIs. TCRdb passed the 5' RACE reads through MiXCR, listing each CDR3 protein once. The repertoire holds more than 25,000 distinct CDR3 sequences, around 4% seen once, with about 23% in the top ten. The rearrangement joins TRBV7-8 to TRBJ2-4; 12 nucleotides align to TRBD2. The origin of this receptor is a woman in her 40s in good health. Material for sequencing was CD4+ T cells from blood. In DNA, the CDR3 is TGTGCCAGCAGCTCATCAGGACTAGCGGGGAGACTAAACATTCAGTACTTC. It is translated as CASSSSGLAGRLNIQYF.